A single sample gave rise to the 5 T cell receptor beta chains below, sequenced in a study of T cells in Graves' hyperthyroidism and ophthalmopathy (dated by TCRdb to the late 2010s). Libraries were constructed by multiplex PCR. Sequencing took place on an Illumina HiSeq 2000. Amplification of TCR beta CDR3 regions was carried out from RNA transcripts. For the first round of RT-PCR on the TCR CDR3, the HTBI primer set was used together with the Qiagen OneStep RT-PCR kit. TCRdb itself trimmed the public reads at Q25 with fastp, ran MiXCR and retained productive beta chains. Rows are unified per CDR3 protein, each entry keeping the most common DNA and genes. For this sample there are 410,000 or so distinct CDR3 sequences; roughly 14% appear just once. Approximately 13% of the sample goes to the ten largest clones. The sequencing sample was made of blood. The receptors come from a man younger than 30 with Graves' ophthalmopathy.

Many counts were recorded for this clonotype. V usage is TRBV7-8 and J usage is TRBJ2-2; possible D gene TRBD2, 6 bases. From germline, CDR1 is SGHVS and CDR2 FQNEAQ. V was clipped by 5 bases and J by 3 bases, with 25 bases between them. The CDR3 covers 19 residues. The CDR3 is CASSPLGTQGGRDTGELFF. As DNA, the CDR3 is TGTGCCAGCAGCCCACTCGGGACCCAGGGAGGCCGCGACACCGGGGAGCTGTTTTTT.

Ten or more counts support this clonotype. The rearrangement links TRBV4-1 to TRBJ1-4, with D uncertain. The CDR3 sequence is 18 residues long. V was cut by 0 bases and J by 5 bases, with 19 bases left in between. CDR1 is MGHRA and CDR2 is YSYEKL in the germline V gene. The CDR3 region has the DNA TGCGCCAGCAGCCAAGATCTGGGAGTCTGGGCCAGAAATGAAAAACTGTTTTTT. It translates to CASSQDLGVWARNEKLFF.

Many counts were recorded for this clonotype. The chain combines TRBV6-1 with TRBJ1-5; D perhaps matches TRBD1 (6 bases). The CDR3 is 17 residues long. Between the trimmed V and J ends, which lost 4 bases and 0 bases, there was a span of 16 bases. The V gene's germline CDR1 is MNHNS and CDR2 SASEGT. CDR3 residues: CASSGWDTTYSNQPQHF. The CDR3 region has the DNA TGTGCCAGCAGTGGCTGGGACACGACCTATAGCAATCAGCCCCAGCATTTT.

The V call is TRBV7-6, the J call TRBJ2-1; D unresolved. The CDR3 covers 15 residues. V gave up 4 bases and J gave up 0 bases, with 10 bases separating them. Germline V lookup: CDR1 SGHVS, CDR2 FNYEAQ. CDR3 DNA: TGTGCCAGCAGCTCACCCAGAGACTCCTACAATGAGCAGTTCTTC. It translates to CASSSPRDSYNEQFF.

Many counts were recorded for this clonotype. This sequence joins TRBV11-2 and TRBJ2-7; 10 bases agree with TRBD2. This CDR3 is 15 amino acids long. From germline, CDR1 is SGHAT and CDR2 FQNNGV. After removal of 4 bases from V and 3 bases from J, the junction contained 6 bases not matched to a gene. Here the CDR3 DNA reads TGTGCCAGCAGCTCCCTAGCGGGAGTCTACTACGAGCAGTACTTC. Amino acid sequence: CASSSLAGVYYEQYF.